These 9 T cell receptor beta chains originate from one sample sequenced in a study of blood T cell repertoires in COVID-19 (dated by TCRdb to between 2020 and 2021). Library preparation was by the immunoSEQ multiplex PCR assay. TCRdb re-hosts the immuneACCESS table, in-frame sequences only. Its copies lack some clones; in the studies checked, an unresolved V gene accounts for under half of them, and the cause for the rest is not known. The sample contains roughly 100,000 clones, around 89% of them found a single time. The ten largest clones represent 3% to 4.5% of the sample. Sequencing was done on a sample of peripheral blood. These receptors came from a woman aged 60-75 years with acute or convalescent COVID-19.

The chain joins TRBV5-1 to TRBJ1-4, with D perhaps TRBD1 (6 bases). The CDR3 covers 14 residues. Trimming shortened V by 4 bases and J by 8 bases, and 15 bases separated the two germline ends. The germline V gene has CDR1 SGHRS and CDR2 YFSETQ. CDR3 protein: CASSAQGPGEKLFF. In DNA, the CDR3 is TGCGCCAGCAGCGCCCAGGGGCCTGGAGAAAAACTGTTTTTT.

This clone has just a few counts. The chain couples TRBV2 to TRBJ2-1; TRBD2 matches 10 bases. The CDR3 length is 14 residues. Losses at the gene ends were 8 bases for V and 7 bases for J; bases not matched to a gene: 8. The V gene's germline CDR1 is SNHLY and CDR2 FYNNEI. This CDR3 is CASRQTSGLNEQFF. CDR3 in DNA: TGTGCCAGCCGGCAGACTAGCGGGTTGAATGAGCAGTTCTTC.

The genes are TRBV5-1 and TRBJ2-3; 13 bases agree with TRBD2. The CDR3 loop spans 16 amino acids. Trimming cost V 0 bases and J 4 bases; bases outside gene matches: 2. CDR1 is SGHRS, CDR2 YFSETQ, per germline. CDR3 DNA sequence: TGCGCCAGCAGCTTGGCACTAGCGGGAGGGGCAGATACGCAGTATTTT. Amino acid sequence: CASSLALAGGADTQYF.

The J gene is TRBJ1-1, the V gene TRBV2; 8 bases are a match to TRBD1. The J segment lost 5 bases and the V segment lost 0 bases, leaving 8 bases of the junction unmatched. Germline assignment: CDR1 SNHLY and CDR2 FYNNEI. The CDR3 is 16 residues long. CDR3 sequence reads: CASSEAGTGKGTEAFF. As DNA, the CDR3 is TGTGCCAGCAGTGAAGCGGGGACAGGTAAGGGGACTGAAGCTTTCTTT.

This clone has a handful of counts. This chain connects TRBV30 to TRBJ1-2; possible D gene TRBD1, 5 bases. The V gene lost 3 bases and the J gene lost 4 bases, with 12 bases spanning the gap. Germline CDR1 reads GTSNPN; CDR2 reads SVGIG (reference sequence). The CDR3 consists of 13 residues. This chain's CDR3 is CAWSPDSLYGYTF. CDR3 in DNA: TGTGCCTGGAGCCCCGACAGTCTCTATGGCTACACCTTC.

This rearrangement joins TRBV28 to TRBJ1-2; 11 nucleotides line up with TRBD1. This CDR3 comprises 12 residues. J gave up 6 bases and V 6 bases, and 0 bases lay outside the gene matches. Germline CDR1 MDHEN, CDR2 SYDVKM. The CDR3 DNA reads as TGTGCCAGCAGGGGACAGGGGGATGGCTACACCTTC. This gives the protein CASRGQGDGYTF.

The CDR3 sequence is CASSLGGPGPYNEQFF. CDR3 nucleotide sequence: TGTGCCAGCAGCCTGGGGGGGCCTGGACCTTACAATGAGCAGTTCTTC. J is TRBJ2-1 and V is TRBV11-1, with D perhaps matching TRBD2 (7 bases). The V end was cut by 5 bases, the J end by 4 bases, with 18 bases between. The length of the CDR3 is 16 residues. CDR1 and CDR2 from the germline V gene are SGHAT and FQDESV (reference sequence).

This clone appeared once. For the CDR3, the DNA is TGCGCCAGCAGTCTAACCATGAGTTCACCCCTCCACTTT. Protein product: CASSLTMSSPLHF. V and J are TRBV10-1 and TRBJ1-6; D is ambiguous. Trimming took off 5 bases at V and 9 bases at J, with 11 bases between the two ends. This CDR3 comprises 13 residues. The germline gives CDR1 WNHNN, CDR2 SYGVQD (reference sequence).

V usage is TRBV5-1 and J usage is TRBJ2-1, with a weak D call TRBD2 (6 bases). Germline CDR1 is SGHRS and CDR2 is YFSETQ. The germline V and J ends were trimmed by 4 bases and 2 bases, with 13 bases remaining between them. The CDR3 is made up of 15 amino acids. The CDR3, as DNA: TGCGCCAGCAGCCCCGGGACTGCCGCCTACAATGAGCAGTTCTTC. This translates into CASSPGTAAYNEQFF.